This T cell receptor (beta chain) was found in a study of shared clonotypes between healthy human individuals. Comments on this clone: The antigen is undetermined.

TCRdb keeps only in-frame clones here, not all; method: immunoSEQ multiplex PCR. The table records some 100,000 clones, over 65% of them present only once. Findings and limits, study-wide: The sharing of roughly 5% of naive CD4 clonotypes was seen across a handful of donors. Richness estimates generally favored naive over memory subsets. Sampling covered nothing but blood. Tissue TCR repertoires likely differ from those found in blood.

The healthy adult donors were HIV-negative and reported no recent acute infections or vaccinations. This CDR3 is built from 18 residues. The V segment lost 0 bases and the J segment 1 base; nucleotides outside the gene matches: 9. Germline V gene lookup returns CDR1 SGHDN and CDR2 FVKESK. The rearrangement joins TRBV14 to TRBJ2-1; 7 nucleotides match TRBD2. The clonotype was recovered from a woman aged 25-40 years in good health. The sequencing sample was made of memory CD8+ T cells sorted from blood. Subset reported: CD45RO+ cells pooled with CCR7-negative TemRA cells. Here the CDR3 DNA reads TGTGCCAGCAGCCAAGACGCAGTCTGGGGAGGGTCCTACAATGAGCAGTTCTTC. Translating gives CASSQDAVWGGSYNEQFF.